This passage covers 18 T cell receptor beta chains from one sample sequenced in a study of regulatory T cells in long-lasting Graves disease. As for time point: newly diagnosed GD, antithyroid drugs for less than 3 months. From RNA extracted from PBMCs, the TCR library was made. Sequencing libraries for TCR beta were prepared with iRepertoire HTBI primers and Arm-PCR of CDR3 regions. MiXCR, applied by TCRdb to the multiplex PCR reads, yields one record per CDR3 protein. The sample includes 390,000 or so distinct CDR3 sequences, approximately 10% of them seen just once. The sample also formed part of further work on T cells in Graves' hyperthyroidism and ophthalmopathy.

Source: peripheral blood mononuclear cells (PBMCs), taken at new diagnosis, from a patient treated with antithyroid drugs. The receptor source for this set is a woman between 18 and 29 years old with Graves disease.

This clonotype was seen a few times. V and J are TRBV5-8 and TRBJ1-5; D is ambiguous. Germline V lookup: CDR1 SGHTS, CDR2 YDEGEE. The CDR3 covers 13 residues. Trimming took off 2 bases at V and 3 bases at J, with 6 bases between the two ends. CDR3 residues: CASSLYINQPQHF. In DNA, the CDR3 is TGTGCCAGCAGCTTATACATCAATCAGCCCCAGCATTTT.

The CDR3 is CASSLRGLAKNIQYF. CDR3 sequence (DNA): TGTGCCAGCAGCCTCCGGGGCCTAGCCAAAAACATTCAGTACTTC. The V call is TRBV13, the J call TRBJ2-4; D might be TRBD1 or TRBD2, each matching 5 bases. The CDR3 is 15 residues long. Germline V gene sequence: CDR1 PRHDT, CDR2 FYEKMQ (reference sequence). Trimming took off 5 bases at V and 0 bases at J, with 11 bases between the two ends.

This clonotype was seen many times. The chain recombines TRBV12-3 or TRBV12-4 with TRBJ1-5; TRBD1 is a possible D gene (5 bases). Trimming removed 6 bases from V and 4 bases from J, with 10 bases in between. This CDR3 is built from 13 residues. CDR3 nucleotides: TGTGCCAGCAGGCAGACAGATAATCAGCCCCAGCATTTT. This gives the protein CASRQTDNQPQHF.

This clonotype was observed many times. The rearrangement uses TRBV7-9 and TRBJ1-3; unclear D gene. The CDR3 spans 17 residues. CDR1 is SEHNR, CDR2 FQNEAQ, per germline (reference sequence). Trimming pared 5 bases from V and 0 bases from J, leaving 17 bases between. The CDR3 protein is CASSPPEEDTSGNTIYF. CDR3 coding DNA: TGTGCCAGCAGCCCTCCAGAGGAGGATACCTCTGGAAACACCATATATTTT.

This clonotype appeared many times. This chain joins TRBV11-2 and TRBJ2-1, with D perhaps matching TRBD1 or TRBD2 (6 bases each). Germline CDR1 and CDR2: SGHAT and FQNNGV. The CDR3 is 16 amino acids. The V end was cut by 5 bases, the J end by 5 bases, with 19 bases between. DNA of the CDR3: TGTGCCAGCAGCCGAGTACGGGGGCCTTCGAACAATGAGCAGTTCTTC. Amino acids: CASSRVRGPSNNEQFF.

Regarding this clonotype: A much larger clone differs by one base, so this may be a read error. This rearrangement joins TRBV10-3 to TRBJ2-7, with D perhaps TRBD2 (5 bases). Germline CDR1 and CDR2: ENHRY and SYGVKD. V was trimmed by 5 bases and J by 1 base, leaving 9 bases between them. The CDR3 is 13 amino acids. Here the CDR3 DNA reads TGTGCCATCAGTCCAGCGGAGTCCTACGAGCAGTACTTC. This sequence encodes CAISPAESYEQYF.

This clonotype has at least ten counts. This chain links TRBV27 with TRBJ1-4, with TRBD1 as a possible D gene (6 bases). Germline V CDR1 and CDR2: MNHEY, SMNVEV (reference sequence). Trimming removed 3 bases from V and 4 bases from J, with 12 bases in between. The CDR3 is 15 amino acids. The CDR3 nucleotides are TGTGCCAGCAGTTTCCAGGGGTGGCGTAATGAAAAACTGTTTTTT. This gives the protein CASSFQGWRNEKLFF.

In regard to this clonotype: Just one base apart from a much larger clone, this may be a read error. The V call is TRBV6-1, the J call TRBJ2-4; 8 bases are shared with TRBD1. Matching the DNA end better, TRBJ2-7 makes the J call doubtful. In germline, CDR1 is MNHNS, CDR2 SASEGT. The CDR3 has 15 amino acids. The CDR3 protein is CASSEGQGAFYEQYF. The CDR3 DNA is TGTGCCAGCAGTGAGGGCCAGGGGGCTTTCTACGAGCAGTACTTC.

The V gene is TRBV27, the J gene TRBJ1-5, with TRBD1 as a possible D gene (5 bases). V lost 6 bases and J lost 1, with 25 bases in between. Germline CDR1 reads MNHEY; CDR2 reads SMNVEV (reference sequence). This CDR3 comprises 19 residues. This CDR3 is CASRDPPAGAVRSNQPQHF. The CDR3 coding sequence is TGTGCCAGCAGAGACCCGCCGGCCGGGGCGGTTAGGAGCAATCAGCCCCAGCATTTT.

This clonotype was observed at least ten times. CDR3 amino acids: CATAKRAEPNTGELFF. The CDR3 DNA is TGTGCCACGGCTAAACGAGCGGAGCCGAACACCGGGGAGCTGTTTTTT. V usage is TRBV24-1 and J usage is TRBJ2-2; possible D gene TRBD2, 5 bases. This CDR3 spans 16 amino acids. V was clipped by 10 bases and J by 0 bases, with 17 bases between them. The germline gives CDR1 KGHDR, CDR2 SFDVKD.

This clonotype was picked up a small number of times. V and J are TRBV7-3 and TRBJ2-1, with TRBD2 matching over 14 bases. V gave up 2 bases and J gave up 7 bases; unmatched junction bases: 4. The germline gives CDR1 SGHTA, CDR2 FQGTGA. The length of the CDR3 is 16 residues. The CDR3 spells CASSLGGLAGVNEQFF. Here the CDR3 DNA reads TGTGCCAGCAGCTTAGGGGGACTAGCGGGAGTAAATGAGCAGTTCTTC.

This clonotype has ten or more counts. The chain has TRBV20-1 and TRBJ2-7, with unresolved D. CDR3 length equals 13 residues. V lost 3 bases to trimming and J lost 2 bases, with 11 bases between them. CDR1 DFQATT and CDR2 SNEGSKA come from the germline V gene (reference sequence). The CDR3: CSARTGSPYEQYF. Here the CDR3 DNA reads TGCAGTGCTAGGACCGGGTCGCCCTACGAGCAGTACTTC.

In this sample, this clonotype turned up many times. This chain uses TRBV7-3 with TRBJ2-3; 7 nucleotides line up with TRBD1. V gave up 3 bases and J gave up 5 bases; unmatched junction bases: 11. CDR3 length equals 16 residues. Looked up from germline, CDR1 is SGHTA and CDR2 is FQGTGA. In nucleotides, the CDR3 is TGTGCCAGCAGCTTGCGTCAGGGGGATTCTGAAGATACGCAGTATTTT. This sequence encodes CASSLRQGDSEDTQYF.

About this clonotype: This may come from a read error, since a much larger clone is one base off. The chain is built from TRBV20-1 and TRBJ2-7, with D perhaps TRBD2 (6 bases). The CDR3 has 14 amino acids. Germline CDR1 is DFQATT and CDR2 is SNEGSKA (reference sequence). CDR3 sequence: CSAARIGSSYGQYF. CDR3 coding DNA: TGCAGTGCGGCCCGAATCGGGAGCTCCTACGGGCAGTACTTC.

This clonotype occurred many times. This chain links TRBV5-1 with TRBJ2-7; 13 bases fit TRBD2. The CDR3 extends over 17 amino acids. Germline trimming cut 3 bases from V and 1 base from J; bases unmatched to any gene: 7. In germline, CDR1 is SGHRS, CDR2 YFSETQ. The CDR3 is CASSSGTSGALSYEQYV. CDR3 DNA sequence: TGCGCCAGCAGCTCCGGGACTAGCGGGGCGCTATCCTACGAGCAGTACGTC.

The chain links TRBV9 to TRBJ1-2, with TRBD1 matching 7 bases. The V gene's germline CDR1 is SGDLS and CDR2 YYNGEE. The CDR3 consists of 15 residues. After removal of 3 bases from V and 2 bases from J, the junction contained 7 bases not matched to a gene. The CDR3 spells CASSAEDRINYGYTF. In DNA, the CDR3 is TGTGCCAGCAGCGCTGAGGACAGGATCAACTATGGCTACACCTTC.

This sequence joins TRBV19 and TRBJ2-5; D is possibly TRBD1 or TRBD2 (5 bases each). CDR3 size: 16 residues. Looked up from germline, CDR1 is LNHDA and CDR2 is SQIVND (reference sequence). Trimming took off 3 bases at V and 1 base at J, with 15 bases between the two ends. The CDR3, as DNA: TGTGCCAGTAGTATCCGAGAGGGGCCCCTCCAAGAGACCCAGTACTTC. This gives the protein CASSIREGPLQETQYF.

This clonotype was seen repeatedly, ten times or more. The chain links TRBV20-1 to TRBJ2-1; 12 bases match TRBD2. J lost 8 bases, V lost 5 bases, and 19 bases had no gene match. There are 18 residues in the CDR3. CDR1 and CDR2 (germline): DFQATT, SNEGSKA (reference sequence). The CDR3 DNA is TGCAGTGCTCCCCCTCCCGTTCTGACTAGCGGGAGTAGGGATGAGCAGTTCTTC. It specifies CSAPPPVLTSGSRDEQFF.